This TCR beta chain derives from a study of beta chain features in type 1 diabetes. About this clone: Its antigen is still unknown.

The isolated RNA, all of it, was reverse transcribed, so expressed TCRB transcripts were what got sequenced. Profiled with immunoSEQ multiplex PCR; TCRdb holds only in-frame clones, not every one. There are some 290,000 clones in the sample; 20% to 25% occur only once, and more than 0.009% lies in the top ten. CDR3 length: 14 amino acids. Unmatched junction bases numbered 15, after V lost 8 bases and J lost 5 bases. The V gene's germline CDR1 is GTSNPN and CDR2 SVGIG (reference sequence). Overall study findings and caveats: TCRB CDR3s from Type 1 diabetes patients were moderately but significantly shorter in all four CD4+ subsets. Using cDNA template may skew counts toward highly expressing activated cells.

The chain is built from TRBV30 and TRBJ2-7, with 7 nucleotides matching TRBD1. The sequence was collected from a woman in her thirties with type 1 diabetes. Sequenced material: naive CD4+ T cells from blood. The CDR3 region has the DNA TGTGCCCTGGGAAGGGGCGACAGGGACCACGAGCAGTACTTC. Amino acid sequence: CALGRGDRDHEQYF.